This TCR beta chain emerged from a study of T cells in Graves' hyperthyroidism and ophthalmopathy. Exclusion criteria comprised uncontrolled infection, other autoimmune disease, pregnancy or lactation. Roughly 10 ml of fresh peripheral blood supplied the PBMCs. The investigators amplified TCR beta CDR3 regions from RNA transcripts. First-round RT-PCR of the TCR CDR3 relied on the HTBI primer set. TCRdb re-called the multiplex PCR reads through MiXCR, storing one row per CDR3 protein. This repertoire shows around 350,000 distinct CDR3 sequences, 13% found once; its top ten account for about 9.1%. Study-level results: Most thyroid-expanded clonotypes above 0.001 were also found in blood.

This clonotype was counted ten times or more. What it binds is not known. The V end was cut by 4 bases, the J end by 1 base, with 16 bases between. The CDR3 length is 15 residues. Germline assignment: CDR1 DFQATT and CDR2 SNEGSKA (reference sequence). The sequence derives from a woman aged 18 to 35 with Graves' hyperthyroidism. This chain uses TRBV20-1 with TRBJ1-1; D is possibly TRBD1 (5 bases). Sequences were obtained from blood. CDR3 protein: CSATPTGRKNTEAFF. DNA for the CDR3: TGCAGTGCTACCCCCACGGGACGGAAGAACACTGAAGCTTTCTTT.